This T cell receptor (beta chain) emerged from a study of blood T cell repertoires in COVID-19. Germline V gene lookup returns CDR1 SGDLS and CDR2 YYNGEE. The CDR3 contains 13 residues. Deletions cut 0 bases from V and 9 bases from J, with 7 bases between. The repertoire was sequenced with immunoSEQ multiplex PCR; TCRdb's copy has only in-frame clones and lacks some. Of 40,000 to 65,000 clones in the sample, approximately 82% were seen once. The chain links TRBV9 to TRBJ1-6, with D uncertain. Material: peripheral blood. The origin of this receptor is a human donor in a cohort sampled during active COVID-19. CDR3 region: CASSVVPGSPLHF. The CDR3 region has the DNA TGTGCCAGCAGCGTAGTTCCGGGTTCACCCCTCCACTTT.